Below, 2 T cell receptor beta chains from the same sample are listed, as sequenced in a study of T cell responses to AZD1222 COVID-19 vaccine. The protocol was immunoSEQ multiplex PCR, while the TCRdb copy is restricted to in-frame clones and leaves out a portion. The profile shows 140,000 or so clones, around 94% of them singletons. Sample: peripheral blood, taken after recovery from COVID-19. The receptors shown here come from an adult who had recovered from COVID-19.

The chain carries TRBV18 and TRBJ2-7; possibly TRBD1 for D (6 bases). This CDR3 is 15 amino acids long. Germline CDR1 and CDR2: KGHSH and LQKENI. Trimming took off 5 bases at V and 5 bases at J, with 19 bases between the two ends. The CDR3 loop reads CASSMVGSGADEQYF. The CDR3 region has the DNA TGTGCCAGCTCAATGGTTGGGTCAGGGGCGGACGAGCAGTACTTC.

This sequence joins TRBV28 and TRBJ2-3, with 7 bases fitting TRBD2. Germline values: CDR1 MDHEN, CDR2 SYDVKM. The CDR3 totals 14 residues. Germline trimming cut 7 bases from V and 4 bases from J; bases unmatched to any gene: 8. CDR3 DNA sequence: TGTGCCAGCATCGGCGGGAGTTTGGCAGATACGCAGTATTTT. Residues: CASIGGSLADTQYF.